This is a list of T cell receptor beta chains from one sample in a study of control samples from healthy donors and cancer patients. TCRdb's table, derived via immunoSEQ multiplex PCR, lists solely in-frame clones and lacks some. The sample consists of some 82,000 clones, approximately 89% of them appearing once. The sample was blood. Every receptor here comes from a middle-aged man in good health. CDR3s include the opening cysteine and the closing phenylalanine or tryptophan. A D gene is named only where the DNA matches it firmly. Size tells how often a clone was seen (once, few, many) or the class of an expanded clone, and some rows leave it out.

once,TRBJ1-3,.,15,TRBV18,TGTGCCAGCTCACCACAGGGTCCCACTGGAAACACCATATATTTT,CASSPQGPTGNTIYF
once,TRBJ2-5,TRBD2,15,TRBV6-2/TRBV6-3,TGTGCCAGCAGCTTAAGTAGCGGGAGCGGACAGACCCAGTACTTC,CASSLSSGSGQTQYF
.,TRBJ1-1,.,15,TRBV5-1,TGCGCCAGCAGCTTGACAGTGTCGGAGAACACTGAAGCTTTCTTT,CASSLTVSENTEAFF
.,TRBJ1-6,TRBD1,16,TRBV5-8,TGTGCCAGCAGCACGTGGGACAGGGGAGCATACTCACCCCTCCACTTT,CASSTWDRGAYSPLHF
.,TRBJ2-3,TRBD2,16,TRBV2,TGTGCCAGCAGGGATTCTTCTAGCGGGGGGGCAGATACGCAGTATTTT,CASRDSSSGGADTQYF
few,TRBJ1-1,.,15,TRBV9,TGTGCCAGCAGCGTAGGGTCCCGAGGGGACACTGAAGCTTTCTTT,CASSVGSRGDTEAFF
.,TRBJ2-3,.,15,TRBV6-5,TGTGCCAGCAGTAGGAAGGGGCCCTCCTCAGATACGCAGTATTTT,CASSRKGPSSDTQYF
.,TRBJ1-3,.,16,TRBV11-3,TGTGCCAGCAGCTTGGGCAGGGTCAGCTCTGGAAACACCATATATTTT,CASSLGRVSSGNTIYF
.,TRBJ1-1,TRBD1,13,TRBV30,TGTGCCTGGGGACAGGGACATTTCTCTGAAGCTTTCTTT,CAWGQGHFSEAFF
few,TRBJ1-2,TRBD1,12,TRBV2,TGTGCCAGCGGGGGACAGGGCTCTGGCTACACCTTC,CASGGQGSGYTF